What follows describes a single TCR beta chain. The data are from a study of cytomegalovirus exposure and HLA in healthy donors. 13 Jbeta primers and 60 Vbeta primers were used for the PCR. The data were produced by immunoSEQ multiplex PCR, yet TCRdb's version contains in-frame clones alone and is incomplete. The data contain 100,000 to 150,000 clones, 81% of them singletons. Sequenced sample: PBMCs. This TCR came from a young man in good health and CMV-seronegative.

The CDR3, as DNA: TGTGCCAGCAGCTTAGGGGACAGGGAGGCAGATACGCAGTATTTT. This gives the protein CASSLGDREADTQYF. The V gene is TRBV7-2, the J gene TRBJ2-3; 9 bases match TRBD1. There are 15 residues in the CDR3. CDR1 and CDR2 from the germline V gene are SGHTA and FQGNSA. V shed 1 base, J shed 4 bases, and the junction held 3 bases outside the gene matches. Complete variable domain (other parts from reference TRBV7-2 and TRBJ2-3): GAGVSQSPSNKVTEKGKDVELRCDPISGHTALYWYRQSLGQGLEFLIYFQGNSAPDKSGLPSDRFSAERTGGSVSTLTIQRTQQEDSAVYLCASSLGDREADTQYFGPGTRLTVL.